The clone carrying this T cell receptor beta chain was counted ten times or more. Its antigen is unidentified. Template switching by 5'RACE produced TCR cDNA, adding a universal primer site and UMIs. TCRdb redid the calling of the 5' RACE reads with MiXCR, one entry per CDR3 protein. Of about 170,000 distinct CDR3 sequences in the sample, approximately 9.9% were seen once. The sample comes from a study of T cells after yellow fever vaccination. The wider study: Preparing low-cell-number fractions relied on SMART-Seq v4 Ultra Low Input.

Whole-study findings and limits: The presence of abundant clonotypes contaminating from the bulk population was possible in FACS-sorted repertoires. The secondary response showed a weaker magnitude and a faster peak, day 5 versus 15.

The CDR3 covers 15 residues. The germline V gene has CDR1 DFQATT and CDR2 SNEGSKA (reference sequence). The source of this sequence is a man aged 18-30 years who received the YFV17D yellow fever vaccine. This chain links TRBV20-1 with TRBJ2-1; weak D call: TRBD2 (6 bases). The starting material was CD8+ T cells sorted from PBMCs, obtained 15 days after the yellow fever booster vaccination. The CDR3 coding sequence is TGCAGCGCGGGGCAGGCCCCTCTCCCCTACAATGAGCAGTTCTTC. As protein: CSAGQAPLPYNEQFF.